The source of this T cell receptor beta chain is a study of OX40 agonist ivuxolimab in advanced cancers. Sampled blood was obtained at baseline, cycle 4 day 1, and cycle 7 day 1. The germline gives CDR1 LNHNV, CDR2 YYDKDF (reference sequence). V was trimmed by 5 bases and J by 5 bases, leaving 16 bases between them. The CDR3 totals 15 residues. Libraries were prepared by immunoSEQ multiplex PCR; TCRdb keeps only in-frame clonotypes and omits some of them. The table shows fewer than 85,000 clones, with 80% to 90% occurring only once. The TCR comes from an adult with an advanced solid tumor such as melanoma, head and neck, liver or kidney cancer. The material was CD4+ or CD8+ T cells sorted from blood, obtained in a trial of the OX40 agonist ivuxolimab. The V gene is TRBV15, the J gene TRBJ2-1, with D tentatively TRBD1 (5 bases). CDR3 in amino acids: CATSPGAQANNEQFF. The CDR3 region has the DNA TGTGCCACCAGCCCTGGGGCACAGGCTAACAATGAGCAGTTCTTC.